Below, 24 T cell receptor beta chains from the same sample are listed, as sequenced in a study of shared clonotypes between healthy human individuals. Profiled with immunoSEQ multiplex PCR; TCRdb holds only in-frame clones, not every one. The table shows 700,000 or so clones, with approximately 75% occurring only once. The sequenced sample consisted of memory CD4+ T cells sorted from blood. Subset: CD45RA-negative fraction. The source of these receptors is a woman between 25 and 40 years old in good health.

In this sample, this clone turned up a few times. Distinct nucleotide sequences in the sample also encode this CDR3. This chain uses TRBV7-9 with TRBJ1-2; a weak D match, TRBD1 (5 bases). Trimming took 1 base from V and 2 from J, leaving 8 bases between them. The germline V gene has CDR1 SEHNR and CDR2 FQNEAQ (reference sequence). This CDR3 is built from 14 residues. The CDR3 DNA follows: TGTGCCAGCAGCTTAGGGGGACTCAACTATGGCTACACCTTC. It encodes CASSLGGLNYGYTF.

There are a few counts of this clone. J is TRBJ1-3 and V is TRBV28; no clear D. V was shortened by 1 base and J by 4 bases, with 5 bases between the two germline ends. Per germline, CDR1 MDHEN and CDR2 SYDVKM. The CDR3 covers 13 residues. The CDR3 DNA reads as TGTGCCAGCAGTTTATTCCCGGGAAACACCATATATTTT. This gives the protein CASSLFPGNTIYF.

The chain recombines TRBV20-1 with TRBJ1-2; unclear D gene. The V end was cut by 1 base, the J end by 8 bases, with 5 bases between. Germline lookup yields CDR1 DFQATT and CDR2 SNEGSKA (reference sequence). The length of the CDR3 is 10 residues. Here the CDR3 reads CSARGKGYTF. The CDR3 DNA follows: TGCAGTGCTAGAGGTAAAGGCTACACCTTC.

The chain joins TRBV19 to TRBJ1-1, with 8 bases aligning to TRBD1. The ends lost 2 bases at V and 3 bases at J; junction bases unmatched: 17. The CDR3 spans 19 residues. Germline V lookup: CDR1 LNHDA, CDR2 SQIVND (reference sequence). The CDR3 DNA sequence: TGTGCCAGTAGTATATTATCTGTCATCAGGGGGCTTGAGGACACTGAAGCTTTCTTT. Translated, it gives CASSILSVIRGLEDTEAFF.

This clone was counted only a few times. The gene calls are TRBV6-5 and TRBJ2-7; D is unclear. V lost 0 bases and J 5 bases, leaving 5 bases between the germline ends. The CDR3 sequence is 12 residues long. Germline CDR1 is MNHEY and CDR2 is SVGAGI. In nucleotides, the CDR3 is TGTGCCAGCAGTTACTCTCGTCACGAGCAGTACTTC. Translating gives CASSYSRHEQYF.

Only a few counts were recorded for this clone. Other DNA sequences in this specimen translate into the identical CDR3. Written as DNA, the CDR3 is TGTGCCAGCTCACCCGACAGGGAATATCAGCCCCAGCATTTT. Translating it yields CASSPDREYQPQHF. The chain links TRBV18 to TRBJ1-5; 7 bases agree with TRBD1. CDR1 KGHSH and CDR2 LQKENI come from the germline V gene. After removal of 3 bases from V and 5 bases from J, the junction contained 4 bases not matched to a gene. This CDR3 is 14 amino acids long.

V is TRBV5-1 and J is TRBJ1-2, with a weak D call TRBD1 (5 bases). Germline V lookup: CDR1 SGHRS, CDR2 YFSETQ. The CDR3 contains 14 residues. V lost 3 bases and J lost 0, with 9 bases in between. The CDR3 spells CASSSGTPNYGYTF. In DNA, the CDR3 is TGCGCCAGCAGCTCCGGGACGCCTAACTATGGCTACACCTTC.

The chain has TRBV5-8 and TRBJ2-1; D not resolved. This CDR3 is 17 amino acids long. Trimming removed 0 bases from V and 5 bases from J, with 18 bases in between. Germline V gene sequence: CDR1 SGHTS, CDR2 YDEGEE. This CDR3 is CASSLEVASDGHNEQFF. Here the CDR3 DNA reads TGTGCCAGCAGCTTGGAAGTGGCTTCGGACGGACACAATGAGCAGTTCTTC.

This sequence joins TRBV14 and TRBJ1-2, with 8 bases lining up with TRBD1. The CDR3 runs 16 residues. V lost 0 bases and J lost 8; bases outside the gene matches: 11. Germline-derived CDR1 and CDR2 are SGHDN and FVKESK. In DNA form, the CDR3 reads TGTGCCAGCAGCCAAGATCCAGGACAGGGTGCACGAGGCTACACCTTC. This encodes CASSQDPGQGARGYTF. The full variable domain, its missing parts supplied by reference TRBV14 and TRBJ1-2, is EAGVTQFPSHSVIEKGQTVTLRCDPISGHDNLYWYRRVMGKEIKFLLHFVKESKQDESGMPNNRFLAERTGGTYSTLKVQPAELEDSGVYFCASSQDPGQGARGYTFGSGTRLTVV.

The chain couples TRBV5-1 to TRBJ1-1, with 8 bases aligning to TRBD1. V was pared by 5 bases and J by 1 base, with 7 bases of the junction left unmatched. CDR3 size: 15 residues. The germline V gene encodes CDR1 SGHRS and CDR2 YFSETQ. The CDR3 loop reads CASRGGQDPNTEAFF. CDR3 coding DNA: TGCGCCAGCAGGGGGGGACAGGACCCGAACACTGAAGCTTTCTTT.

The V call is TRBV28, the J call TRBJ1-4, with a tentative D call TRBD1 (5 bases). V shed 5 bases and J shed 6 bases, with 13 bases lying between them. The CDR3 loop spans 14 amino acids. CDR1 MDHEN and CDR2 SYDVKM come from the germline V gene. This chain's CDR3 is CASSRDRLDEKLFF. CDR3 coding DNA: TGTGCCAGCAGTCGAGACAGATTAGATGAAAAACTGTTTTTT.

V usage is TRBV13 and J usage is TRBJ1-1, with D unclear. Per germline, CDR1 PRHDT and CDR2 FYEKMQ (reference sequence). The CDR3 is 14 residues long. V lost 5 bases, J lost 4 bases, and 14 bases lay in between. In DNA, the CDR3 is TGTGCCAGCAGCCTAGCTCAGTGGGGCACTGAAGCTTTCTTT. This translates into CASSLAQWGTEAFF.

This chain joins TRBV6-5 and TRBJ2-1, with D possibly TRBD1 on 6 matching bases. The germline V and J ends were trimmed by 3 bases and 1 base, with 10 bases remaining between them. The CDR3 runs 15 residues. Per germline, CDR1 MNHEY and CDR2 SVGAGI. The CDR3 loop is CASSYAGQSYNEQFF. The CDR3 DNA is TGTGCCAGCAGTTATGCCGGACAGTCCTACAATGAGCAGTTCTTC.

This rearrangement joins TRBV5-4 to TRBJ2-7; TRBD2 aligns across 9 bases. V dropped 0 bases and J dropped 0; count of bases not matched to a gene: 4. This CDR3 has 16 residues. The germline V gene has CDR1 SGHNT and CDR2 YYREEE (reference sequence). CDR3 bases: TGTGCCAGCAGCTTGGGCGGCGGGAGGGCCTCCTACGAGCAGTACTTC. It yields the protein CASSLGGGRASYEQYF.

The rearrangement links TRBV2 to TRBJ1-5; D gene ambiguous. The V gene's germline CDR1 is SNHLY and CDR2 FYNNEI. The CDR3 is 14 residues long. The V and J ends lost 2 bases and 4 bases respectively, with 9 bases between them. As DNA, the CDR3 is TGTGCCAGCAGTGAATTAAGTGAAAATCAGCCCCAGCATTTT. As protein: CASSELSENQPQHF.

The V and J genes are TRBV10-3 and TRBJ1-5; the D is unclear. The CDR3 is 17 residues long. Germline lookup yields CDR1 ENHRY and CDR2 SYGVKD. Trimming left V 1 base short and J 1 base short, with 14 bases between. CDR3 sequence reads: CAISEFYSARSNQPQHF. The CDR3 nucleotides are TGTGCCATCAGTGAGTTTTATTCAGCTAGGAGCAATCAGCCCCAGCATTTT.

J is TRBJ2-3 and V is TRBV28; 8 bases are a match to TRBD1. V was clipped by 6 bases and J by 4 bases; unmatched bases: 6. The CDR3 loop spans 14 amino acids. Germline V gene data show CDR1 as MDHEN and CDR2 as SYDVKM. The CDR3 here is CASSSRGLSDTQYF. The CDR3 DNA reads TGTGCCAGCAGCTCCAGGGGGCTATCAGATACGCAGTATTTT. Filled out from reference TRBV28 and TRBJ2-3, the complete variable domain reads DVKVTQSSRYLVKRTGEKVFLECVQDMDHENMFWYRQDPGLGLRLIYFSYDVKMKEKGDIPEGYSVSREKKERFSLILESASTNQTSMYLCASSSRGLSDTQYFGPGTRLTVL.

The chain recombines TRBV30 with TRBJ2-3; D unclear. CDR1 is GTSNPN, CDR2 SVGIG, per germline (reference sequence). CDR3 length: 14 amino acids. V was cut by 2 bases and J by 0 bases, with 9 bases left in between. CDR3 nucleotide sequence: TGTGCCTGGAGTCGGGCGGCTAGCACAGATACGCAGTATTTT. Its translation is CAWSRAASTDTQYF.

The chain employs TRBV20-1 and TRBJ2-7; D gene unclear. V lost 4 bases to trimming and J lost 7 bases, with 11 bases between them. The CDR3 spans 11 residues. Germline lookup yields CDR1 DFQATT and CDR2 SNEGSKA (reference sequence). CDR3 sequence: CSATLLREQYF. In nucleotides, the CDR3 is TGCAGTGCTACCCTCCTTCGGGAGCAGTACTTC.

This rearrangement joins TRBV6-5 to TRBJ1-2; 7 bases map to TRBD1. CDR1 MNHEY and CDR2 SVGAGI come from the germline V gene. Trimming removed 5 bases from V and 3 bases from J; junction bases left unmatched: 6. The CDR3 has 14 residues. CDR3 coding DNA: TGTGCCAGCAGTAAGACAGGGACTCACTATGGCTACACCTTC. Its protein is CASSKTGTHYGYTF.

This chain's CDR3 is CASSYPGTSAIAEQFF. Here the CDR3 DNA reads TGTGCCAGCAGTTACCCCGGGACTAGCGCAATCGCTGAGCAGTTCTTC. The rearrangement links TRBV6-6 to TRBJ2-1, with 10 bases aligning to TRBD2. The J segment lost 9 bases and the V segment lost 2 bases, leaving 10 bases of the junction unmatched. Germline CDR1 MNHNY, CDR2 SVGAGI (reference sequence). This CDR3 has 16 residues.

V is TRBV30 and J is TRBJ2-1, with 13 bases identical to TRBD2. Germline values: CDR1 GTSNPN, CDR2 SVGIG (reference sequence). The J segment lost 8 bases and the V segment lost 6 bases, leaving 4 bases of the junction unmatched. CDR3 length: 13 amino acids. CDR3 region: CACRTSGSYEQFF. CDR3 sequence (DNA): TGTGCCTGCCGGACTAGCGGGAGCTATGAGCAGTTCTTC.

This chain uses TRBV7-2 with TRBJ2-7; TRBD2 is a possible D gene (5 bases). The V end was cut by 4 bases, the J end by 3 bases, with 13 bases between. Germline V gene lookup returns CDR1 SGHTA and CDR2 FQGNSA. The CDR3 runs 14 residues. CDR3 in amino acids: CASSSLGLIYEQYF. The CDR3 DNA reads as TGTGCCAGCAGCTCCTTAGGACTTATCTACGAGCAGTACTTC.

Ten or more counts support this clone. The chain recombines TRBV28 with TRBJ1-2; the match to TRBD1 covers 8 bases. CDR1 is MDHEN and CDR2 is SYDVKM in the germline V gene. After removal of 2 bases from V and 6 bases from J, the junction contained 8 bases not matched to a gene. The CDR3 extends over 15 amino acids. The CDR3 loop reads CASSLGDRGADGYTF. The CDR3, as DNA: TGTGCCAGCAGTTTAGGAGACAGGGGAGCGGATGGCTACACCTTC.